A selection of T cell receptor beta chains follows, all from one sample in a study of T cell responses to AZD1222 COVID-19 vaccine. Data came from immunoSEQ multiplex PCR; TCRdb stores just in-frame clones and leaves some out. The sample holds 40,000 to 50,000 clones, about 91% seen once. The source was peripheral blood, collected 28 days after the second AZD1222 dose. The source is an adult who received the AZD1222 COVID-19 vaccine. Both conserved end residues are part of each CDR3. A D gene is named only where the DNA matches it firmly.

>TRBJ2-7|.|TRBV5-1
CASSSFGEQYF
>TRBJ2-7|.|TRBV5-1
CASSPGDLIGEQYF
>TRBJ2-3|TRBD2|TRBV7-9
CASSPQTSGSTDTQYF
>TRBJ1-4|TRBD1|TRBV2
CASSRQGANNEKLFF
>TRBJ1-1|TRBD1|TRBV6-5
CASSPGTVMNTEAFF
>TRBJ1-2|.|TRBV7-9
CASSDEYRYHLYGYTF
>TRBJ2-6|.|TRBV6-1
CASSEATGANVLTF
>TRBJ1-2|TRBD1|TRBV30
CAWSFLGTGTYGYTF
>TRBJ1-1|TRBD1|TRBV5-4
CASGETGTGSTEAFF
>TRBJ2-2|.|TRBV27
CASSLGNTGELFF
>TRBJ2-3|.|TRBV9
CASSVEGSDTQYF
>TRBJ1-1|.|TRBV6-5
CASSYLQADTEAFF
>TRBJ2-7|.|TRBV5-6
CASSLGGLSSYEQYF
>TRBJ2-3|.|TRBV7-2
CASSPERTDTQYF
>TRBJ1-1|.|TRBV7-8
CASVQVGNTEAFF
>TRBJ1-1|TRBD1|TRBV7-9
CASSLSGTGGNEAFF
>TRBJ2-7|TRBD1|TRBV12-3/TRBV12-4
CASNLDRAGEQYF
>TRBJ2-2|.|TRBV9
CASSVATLGPANTGELFF
>TRBJ2-5|TRBD2|TRBV6-5
CASTGTTKETQYF
>TRBJ1-1|.|TRBV9
CASSLEAPKNTEAFF
>TRBJ2-3|.|TRBV18
CASSPLASRTDTQYF
>TRBJ1-4|.|TRBV2
CASQGLPNEKLFF
>TRBJ1-5|.|TRBV9
CASSVGGSNQPQHF
>TRBJ2-6|.|TRBV5-1
CASSLTAGANVLTF
>TRBJ1-1|TRBD1|TRBV11-2
CASSVQGVGTEAFF
>TRBJ1-2|.|TRBV5-6
CASSLESRGYGYTF
>TRBJ1-2|.|TRBV2
CASHIGHYGYTF
>TRBJ1-3|.|TRBV7-8
CASSISGYTSKGGNTIYF
>TRBJ1-5|.|TRBV2
CASSEGARGPNQPQHF
>TRBJ2-3|TRBD2|TRBV2
CASSEGLAGRDTQYF
>TRBJ2-5|.|TRBV10-3
CAINSSPKGAETQYF
>TRBJ1-6|.|TRBV13
CASSLDRTDPSPLHF
>TRBJ1-5|TRBD1|TRBV20-1
CSASRGTGGNPQPQHF
>TRBJ1-5|TRBD1|TRBV6-2/TRBV6-3
CASSPRTGVSNQPQHF
>TRBJ2-3|TRBD1|TRBV5-1
CASSSQGRTSTDTQYF
>TRBJ1-5|TRBD1|TRBV29-1
CSVTQGAGQPQHF
>TRBJ1-1|TRBD1|TRBV30
CAWSATGDTEAFF
>TRBJ1-4|.|TRBV16
CASSQSSRVEKLFF
>TRBJ2-3|.|TRBV9
CASSSRYREGDTQYF
>TRBJ2-2|.|TRBV5-1
CASSLSQVAGELFF
>TRBJ2-3|TRBD1|TRBV6-1
CASSEAPIRQGWTQYF
>TRBJ1-2|.|TRBV6-2/TRBV6-3
CASSYSRLANYGYTF
>TRBJ2-3|.|TRBV6-5
CASSPPGTTQYF
>TRBJ1-4|.|TRBV28
CASTSTNEKLFF
>TRBJ2-2|.|TRBV24-1
CATSERGSGELFF
>TRBJ2-2|.|TRBV5-6
CASSTGRATGELFF